These 21 T cell receptor beta chains were sequenced from one sample in a study of shared clonotypes between healthy human individuals. Sequencing was performed with immunoSEQ multiplex PCR; in TCRdb, only in-frame clones are kept and a portion is missing. Of roughly 2 million clones in the sample, 95% were seen once. Input material: naive CD4+ T cells sorted from blood. Subset given: CD45RA+ positively selected. Receptors were obtained from a man between 18 and 35 years old in good health.

V and J are TRBV6-5 and TRBJ1-6, with TRBD1 identical over 8 bases. CDR1 and CDR2 from the germline V gene are MNHEY and SVGAGI. V trimming: 6 bases; J trimming: 8 bases; junction bases outside the gene matches: 6. The CDR3 contains 14 residues. CDR3 coding DNA: TGTGCCAGCAGACAGACAGGGGCCTATTCACCCCTCCACTTT. Translated, it gives CASRQTGAYSPLHF.

The chain uses TRBV2 and TRBJ2-7, with a possible D match to TRBD1 (8 bases). The CDR3 extends over 15 amino acids. V was pared by 5 bases and J by 1 base, with 15 bases between. Germline V lookup: CDR1 SNHLY, CDR2 FYNNEI. The CDR3 here is CASSQNRGGSYEQYF. Here the CDR3 DNA reads TGTGCCAGCAGTCAAAACAGGGGGGGTTCCTACGAGCAGTACTTC.

This CDR3 reads CASSTGTMMTGELFF. The CDR3 DNA follows: TGTGCCAGCTCAACCGGGACAATGATGACCGGGGAGCTGTTTTTT. The V call is TRBV18, the J call TRBJ2-2; maybe TRBD1 (6 bases). Germline CDR1 reads KGHSH; CDR2 reads LQKENI. This CDR3 comprises 15 residues. V lost 5 bases, J lost 5 bases, and 15 bases lay in between.

The V and J genes are TRBV30 and TRBJ2-7; D is undetermined. Germline loops: CDR1 GTSNPN, CDR2 SVGIG (reference sequence). The CDR3 covers 13 residues. V gave up 4 bases and J gave up 2 bases, with 12 bases separating them. The CDR3 region has the DNA TGTGCCTGGAACCTTGGACCTACCTACGAGCAGTACTTC. Protein: CAWNLGPTYEQYF.

This chain uses TRBV5-1 with TRBJ2-7; no firm D call. The germline gives CDR1 SGHRS, CDR2 YFSETQ. V dropped 2 bases and J dropped 2 bases, with 14 bases sitting between them. This CDR3 spans 15 amino acids. The DNA for the CDR3 is TGCGCCAGCAGCTTCAGGACCTCCAGTACCTACGAGCAGTACTTC. Protein sequence: CASSFRTSSTYEQYF. The variable domain in full, completed from reference TRBV5-1 and TRBJ2-7, reads KAGVTQTPRYLIKTRGQQVTLSCSPISGHRSVSWYQQTPGQGLQFLFEYFSETQRNKGNFPGRFSGRQFSNSRSEMNVSTLELGDSALYLCASSFRTSSTYEQYFGPGTRLTVT.

V is TRBV25-1 and J is TRBJ2-5, with 9 bases identical to TRBD1. The CDR3 length is 16 residues. The germline CDR1 and CDR2 sequences are MGHDK and SYGVNS. The junction had 11 bases not matched to a gene; V was cut back by 4 bases and J by 5 bases. The CDR3 spells CASSGPGTGIHETQYF. CDR3 coding DNA: TGTGCCAGCAGTGGACCCGGGACAGGGATTCACGAGACCCAGTACTTC.

The chain couples TRBV6-1 to TRBJ2-5; perhaps TRBD1 as D (6 bases). V lost 2 bases to trimming and J lost 4 bases, with 11 bases between them. Germline values: CDR1 MNHNS, CDR2 SASEGT. The CDR3 is made up of 14 amino acids. CDR3 coding DNA: TGTGCCAGCAGTGAAATAGGGGGTCGAGAGACCCAGTACTTC. Translating it yields CASSEIGGRETQYF.

A note on this clone: Other nucleotide sequences in the sample specify the same CDR3. J is TRBJ2-3 and V is TRBV28; no reliable D call. The CDR3 length is 11 residues. Germline CDR1 is MDHEN and CDR2 is SYDVKM. Trimming left V 4 bases short and J 5 bases short, with 4 bases between. The DNA of the CDR3 is TGTGCCAGCAGTTCCAGAGATACGCAGTATTTT. This encodes CASSSRDTQYF.

The rearrangement uses TRBV6-1 and TRBJ2-1; D assignment may be TRBD1 or TRBD2 (5 bases each). The CDR3 has 15 residues. The germline V gene encodes CDR1 MNHNS and CDR2 SASEGT. The V and J ends lost 7 bases and 7 bases respectively, with 20 bases between them. CDR3 protein: CASTRQYTGGNEQFF. DNA of the CDR3: TGTGCCAGCACTCGACAGTATACTGGCGGGAATGAGCAGTTCTTC.

Notes on this clone: This same CDR3 is encoded by further DNA sequences in the sample. V gene TRBV7-2 combines with J gene TRBJ2-7; no reliable D call. The germline CDR1 and CDR2 sequences are SGHTA and FQGNSA. The CDR3 consists of 11 residues. The V end lost 5 bases, the J end lost 2 bases, and 4 bases lay between the germline ends. CDR3 bases: TGTGCCAGCAGCCACGCCTACGAGCAGTACTTC. This translates into CASSHAYEQYF.

To note about this clone: Other DNA sequences in the same sample also yield this CDR3. V gene TRBV7-2 combines with J gene TRBJ1-5; possibly TRBD1 for D (5 bases). Germline-derived CDR1 and CDR2 are SGHTA and FQGNSA. The CDR3 consists of 13 residues. Trimming stripped 4 bases from V and 6 bases from J, with 10 bases between. CDR3 residues: CASSSQGGQPQHF. CDR3 bases: TGTGCCAGCAGCTCTCAGGGAGGTCAGCCCCAGCATTTT.

The V call is TRBV10-2, the J call TRBJ2-7; possibly TRBD1 or TRBD2 for D (5 bases each). The CDR3 is 15 residues long. CDR1 is WSHSY, CDR2 SAAADI, per germline. V was cut by 2 bases and J by 0 bases, with 11 bases left in between. CDR3 region: CASSEMWDVSYEQYF. The CDR3 DNA sequence: TGCGCCAGCAGTGAGATGTGGGACGTCTCCTACGAGCAGTACTTC.

This clone was counted a single time. The V gene is TRBV19, the J gene TRBJ2-7, with D perhaps TRBD1 (6 bases). Trimming stripped 3 bases from V and 4 bases from J, with 13 bases between. The length of the CDR3 is 14 residues. Germline assignment: CDR1 LNHDA and CDR2 SQIVND (reference sequence). The CDR3 sequence is CASSIPGHLYEQYF. As DNA, the CDR3 is TGTGCCAGTAGTATCCCGGGACACTTGTACGAGCAGTACTTC.

The rearrangement links TRBV10-3 to TRBJ2-7; D unresolved. V was clipped by 4 bases and J by 0 bases, with 10 bases between them. This CDR3 spans 14 amino acids. Germline V gene lookup returns CDR1 ENHRY and CDR2 SYGVKD. The DNA for the CDR3 is TGTGCCATCAGTGGGGAAACAAACTCCTACGAGCAGTACTTC. Its translation is CAISGETNSYEQYF.

V and J are TRBV18 and TRBJ2-3; D assignment may be TRBD1 or TRBD2 (5 bases each). V shed 2 bases and J shed 0 bases, with 12 bases lying between them. The CDR3 sequence is 16 residues long. Germline loops: CDR1 KGHSH, CDR2 LQKENI. CDR3 loop: CASSPMKGSSTDTQYF. For the CDR3, the DNA is TGTGCCAGCTCACCAATGAAGGGGAGTAGCACAGATACGCAGTATTTT. Together with reference TRBV18 and TRBJ2-3, the CDR3 gives the full variable domain: NAGVMQNPRHLVRRRGQEARLRCSPMKGHSHVYWYRQLPEEGLKFMVYLQKENIIDESGMPKERFSAEFPKEGPSILRIQQVVRGDSAAYFCASSPMKGSSTDTQYFGPGTRLTVL.

This clone appeared once. The chain links TRBV7-2 to TRBJ2-3; D not certain. The CDR3 is 12 amino acids. Germline CDR1 reads SGHTA; CDR2 reads FQGNSA. V lost 6 bases and J lost 5, with 9 bases in between. Here the CDR3 DNA reads TGTGCCAGCAGTCACCACTTAGATACGCAGTATTTT. This gives the protein CASSHHLDTQYF.

The chain carries TRBV5-8 and TRBJ1-4, with 11 positions matching TRBD1. Germline trimming cut 4 bases from V and 6 bases from J; bases unmatched to any gene: 8. The CDR3 is 16 residues long. Looked up from germline, CDR1 is SGHTS and CDR2 is YDEGEE. CDR3 DNA: TGTGCCAGCAGCCCGGGACAGGGGGGTGTCGATGAAAAACTGTTTTTT. Amino acids: CASSPGQGGVDEKLFF.

The rearrangement uses TRBV30 and TRBJ2-7; 10 bases line up with TRBD2. Germline-derived CDR1 and CDR2 are GTSNPN and SVGIG (reference sequence). Trimming removed 0 bases from V and 4 bases from J; junction bases left unmatched: 15. The CDR3 is made up of 18 amino acids. CDR3 in amino acids: CAWSVTPAGGFEPYEQYF. CDR3 bases: TGTGCCTGGAGTGTAACTCCAGCGGGAGGGTTCGAACCTTACGAGCAGTACTTC.

The rearrangement joins TRBV29-1 to TRBJ1-6; D is undetermined. Germline loops: CDR1 SQVTM, CDR2 ANQGSEA. Trimming took 5 bases from V and 10 from J, leaving 12 bases between them. There are 12 residues in the CDR3. The CDR3 DNA reads as TGCAGCGTTAGGGAGGTCGGATCACCCCTCCACTTT. As protein: CSVREVGSPLHF.

The sample holds one count of this clone. The CDR3 reads CASSLGDYNSPLHF. CDR3 coding DNA: TGTGCCAGCAGTTTGGGGGATTATAATTCACCCCTCCACTTT. The chain joins TRBV28 to TRBJ1-6, with TRBD1 as a possible D gene (5 bases). The germline V gene has CDR1 MDHEN and CDR2 SYDVKM. The V and J ends lost 3 bases and 4 bases respectively, with 7 bases between them. The CDR3 length is 14 residues.

This chain links TRBV10-3 with TRBJ2-2; 11 bases fit TRBD2. Per the germline V gene, CDR1 is ENHRY and CDR2 is SYGVKD. The CDR3 spans 17 residues. V shed 7 bases, J shed 4 bases, and the junction held 11 bases outside the gene matches. The CDR3 region is CAITTLAGAVGTGELFF. The CDR3 nucleotides are TGTGCCATCACCACACTAGCGGGGGCAGTCGGCACCGGGGAGCTGTTTTTT.